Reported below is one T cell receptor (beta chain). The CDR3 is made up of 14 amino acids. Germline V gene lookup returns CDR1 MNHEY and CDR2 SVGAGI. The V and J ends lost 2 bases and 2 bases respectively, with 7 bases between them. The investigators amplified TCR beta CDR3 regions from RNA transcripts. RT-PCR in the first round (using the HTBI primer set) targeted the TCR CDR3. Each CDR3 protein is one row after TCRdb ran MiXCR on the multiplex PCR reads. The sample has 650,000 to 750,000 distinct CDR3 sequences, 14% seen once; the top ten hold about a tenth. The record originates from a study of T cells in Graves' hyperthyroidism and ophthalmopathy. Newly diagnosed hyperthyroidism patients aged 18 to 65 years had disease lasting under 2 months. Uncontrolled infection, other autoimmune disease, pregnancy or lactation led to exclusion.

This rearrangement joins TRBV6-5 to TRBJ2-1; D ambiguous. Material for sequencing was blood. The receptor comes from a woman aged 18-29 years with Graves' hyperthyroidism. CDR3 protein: CASSYLQTYNEQFF. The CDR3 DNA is TGTGCCAGCAGTTACCTTCAGACCTACAATGAGCAGTTCTTC.